These T cell receptor beta chains were read from a single sample in a study of type 1 and type 2 diabetes patients. MiXCR, run by TCRdb on the multiplex PCR reads, gives a single entry per CDR3 protein. The sample lists 270,000 or so distinct CDR3 sequences, around 47% occurring once. The sequenced sample consisted of peripheral blood mononuclear cells (PBMCs). All receptors derive from a man younger than 30 with type 2 diabetes. Both conserved end residues are part of each CDR3. Fields, in order: V gene, CDR3 protein.

>TRBV10-1
CASSGSPGLATSYNEQFF
>TRBV3-1
CASSQEGIALSYNEQFF
>TRBV20-1
CSGVVAADTQYF
>TRBV19
CASSIVGDEQFF
>TRBV2
CASSEALVEYTEAFF
>TRBV29-1
CSVVGAGGELFF
>TRBV19
CASTLGTEAFF
>TRBV19
CASSILRRASEAFF
>TRBV20-1
CSAKSVRRYTF
>TRBV25-1
CASRMDPLSTEAFF
>TRBV12-3/TRBV12-4
CASSFRGMGSPLHF
>TRBV20-1
CSASDRRADTQYF
>TRBV2
CVTQRGTATYEQYF
>TRBV27
CASSFRKVSNEQFF
>TRBV2
CASGGHRDTGELFF
>TRBV5-1
CASSLDLYSPSTYEQYF
>TRBV11-2
CASSKGLAGGAGELFF
>TRBV10-2
CASSESTLYNEQFF
>TRBV7-8
CASSLGTGANQPQHF
>TRBV9
CASSGPDLLNTEAFF
>TRBV5-1
CASAEIFMNTEAFF
>TRBV20-1
CSAPRQGDLYGYTF
>TRBV7-9
CASSYGTVNQPQHF
>TRBV7-2
CASSLESAASREQYF
>TRBV15
CATSKRGDEQFF
>TRBV25-1
CATQTGGTNTGELFF
>TRBV19
CASSPAVSKHYEQYF
>TRBV7-6
CASTRTGELFF